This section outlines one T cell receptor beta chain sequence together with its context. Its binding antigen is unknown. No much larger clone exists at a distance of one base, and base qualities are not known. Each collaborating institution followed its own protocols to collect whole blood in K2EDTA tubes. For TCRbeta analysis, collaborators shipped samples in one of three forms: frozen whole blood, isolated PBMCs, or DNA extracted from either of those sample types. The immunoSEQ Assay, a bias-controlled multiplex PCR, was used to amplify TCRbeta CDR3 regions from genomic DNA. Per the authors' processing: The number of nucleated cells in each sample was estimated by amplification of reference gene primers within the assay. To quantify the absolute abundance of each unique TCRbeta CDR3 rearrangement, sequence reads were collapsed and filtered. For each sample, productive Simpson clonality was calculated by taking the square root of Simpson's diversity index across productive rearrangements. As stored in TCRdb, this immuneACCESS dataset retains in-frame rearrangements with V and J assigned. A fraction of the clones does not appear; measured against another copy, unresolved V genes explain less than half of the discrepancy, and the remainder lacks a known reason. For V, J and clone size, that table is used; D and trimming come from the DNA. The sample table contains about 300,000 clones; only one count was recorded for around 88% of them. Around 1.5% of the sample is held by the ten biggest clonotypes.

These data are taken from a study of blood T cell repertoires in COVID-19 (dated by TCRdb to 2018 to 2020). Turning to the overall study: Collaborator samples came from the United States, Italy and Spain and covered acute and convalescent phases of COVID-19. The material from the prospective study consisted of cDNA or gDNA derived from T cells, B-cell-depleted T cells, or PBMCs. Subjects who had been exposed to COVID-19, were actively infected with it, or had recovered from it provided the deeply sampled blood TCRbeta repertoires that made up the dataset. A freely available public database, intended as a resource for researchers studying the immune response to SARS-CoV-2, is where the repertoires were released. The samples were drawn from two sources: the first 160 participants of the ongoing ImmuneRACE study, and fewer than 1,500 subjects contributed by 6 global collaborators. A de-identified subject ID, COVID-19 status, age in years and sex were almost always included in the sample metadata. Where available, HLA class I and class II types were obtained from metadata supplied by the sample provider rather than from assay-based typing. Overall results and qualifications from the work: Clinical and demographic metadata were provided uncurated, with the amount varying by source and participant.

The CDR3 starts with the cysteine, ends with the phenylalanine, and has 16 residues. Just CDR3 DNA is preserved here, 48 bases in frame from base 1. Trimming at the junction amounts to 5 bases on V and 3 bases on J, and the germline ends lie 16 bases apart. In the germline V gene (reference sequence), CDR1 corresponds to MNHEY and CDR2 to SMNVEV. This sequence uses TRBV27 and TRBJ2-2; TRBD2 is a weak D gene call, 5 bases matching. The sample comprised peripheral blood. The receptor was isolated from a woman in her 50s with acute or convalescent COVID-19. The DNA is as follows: TGTGCCAGCAGTCCTTTAGCGTGGACCGACACCGGGGAGCTGTTTTTT. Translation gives CASSPLAWTDTGELFF.